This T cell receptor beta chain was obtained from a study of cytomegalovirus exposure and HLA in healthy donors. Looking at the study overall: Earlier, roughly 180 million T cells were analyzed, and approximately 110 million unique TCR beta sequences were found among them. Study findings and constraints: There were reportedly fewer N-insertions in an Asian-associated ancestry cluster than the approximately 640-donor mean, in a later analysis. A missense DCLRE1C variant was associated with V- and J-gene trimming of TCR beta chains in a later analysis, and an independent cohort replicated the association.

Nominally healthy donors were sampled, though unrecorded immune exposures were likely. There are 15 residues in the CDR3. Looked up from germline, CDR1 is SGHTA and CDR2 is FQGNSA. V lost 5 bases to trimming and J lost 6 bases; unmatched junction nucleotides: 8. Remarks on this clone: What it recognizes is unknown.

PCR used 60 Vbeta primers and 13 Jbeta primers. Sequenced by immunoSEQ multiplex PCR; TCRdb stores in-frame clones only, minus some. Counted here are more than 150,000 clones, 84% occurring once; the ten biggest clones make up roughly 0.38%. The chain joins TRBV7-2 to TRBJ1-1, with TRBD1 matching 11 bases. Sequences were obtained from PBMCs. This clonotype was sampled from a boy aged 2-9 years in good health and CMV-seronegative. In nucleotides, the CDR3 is TGTGCCAGCAGCGTGGACAGGGGGCGGAGGGCTGAAGCTTTCTTT. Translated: CASSVDRGRRAEAFF.